This T cell receptor (beta chain) was documented in a study of vaccination effects on CD4 cells after COVID-19. Study summary: Antigen-specific CD4+ T cells were expanded with viral peptide pools in the ViraFEST assay before sequencing. The median interval between the second dose and post-vaccine sampling was 72 days.

V dropped 6 bases and J dropped 5 bases, with 11 bases sitting between them. The CDR3 covers 13 residues. Germline V gene sequence: CDR1 SNHLY, CDR2 FYNNEI. Findings of the study overall: Vaccine- and infection-induced clones showed marked clonal contraction late following vaccination.

The table lists this clone with a few counts. Its target is not known. TCRdb keeps only in-frame clones here, not all; method: immunoSEQ multiplex PCR. Among approximately 74,000 clones listed, approximately 73% were seen once. After roughly 9 days in culture, the CD4+ T cells were isolated. Participants completed two doses of the BNT162b2 or mRNA-1273 vaccine. IL-2 medium took the place of half the medium on both days 3 and 7. Specimen: CD4+ T cells from PBMCs cultured without peptide, collected after COVID-19 vaccination. The chain links TRBV2 to TRBJ1-5; TRBD1 is a possible D gene (6 bases). This TCR was sampled from a human donor who received a COVID-19 vaccine. CDR3 residues: CASREQGYQPQHF. The CDR3 bases are TGTGCCAGCAGGGAACAGGGATATCAGCCCCAGCATTTT.